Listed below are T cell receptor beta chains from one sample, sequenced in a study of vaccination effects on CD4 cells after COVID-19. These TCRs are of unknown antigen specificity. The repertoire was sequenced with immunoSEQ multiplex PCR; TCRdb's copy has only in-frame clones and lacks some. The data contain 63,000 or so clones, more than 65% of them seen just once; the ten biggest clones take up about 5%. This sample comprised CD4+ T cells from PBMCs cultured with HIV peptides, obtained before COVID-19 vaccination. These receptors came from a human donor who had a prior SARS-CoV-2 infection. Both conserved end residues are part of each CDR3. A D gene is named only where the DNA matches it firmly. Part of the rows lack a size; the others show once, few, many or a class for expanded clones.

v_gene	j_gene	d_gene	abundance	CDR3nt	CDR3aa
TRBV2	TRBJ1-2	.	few	TGTGCCAGCCTTAGGACCGGGGACTACCCTGCGGGGGACTATGGCTACACCTTC	CASLRTGDYPAGDYGYTF
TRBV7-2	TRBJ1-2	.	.	TGTGCCAGCAGCTTAGCTAGACTAGATGGCTACACCTTC	CASSLARLDGYTF
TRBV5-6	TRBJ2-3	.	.	TGTGCCAGCAGCTACGACGTGGCGGGCTTCGATACGCAGTATTTT	CASSYDVAGFDTQYF
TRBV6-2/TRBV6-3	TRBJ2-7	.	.	TGTGCCAGCAGTTACCCCCTCCCCGGGAGACGACGGAACTACGAGCAGTACTTC	CASSYPLPGRRRNYEQYF
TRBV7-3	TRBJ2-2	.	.	TGTGCCAGCAGCTTAAGTTCAAGCCCCACCGGGGAGCTGTTTTTT	CASSLSSSPTGELFF
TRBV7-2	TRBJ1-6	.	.	TGTGCCAGCAGCTTTTTGGGGGTGCGATCGTCACCCCTCCACTTT	CASSFLGVRSSPLHF
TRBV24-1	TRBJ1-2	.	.	TGTGCCACCAGTAAGGACGGTGCAGACTATGGCTACACCTTC	CATSKDGADYGYTF
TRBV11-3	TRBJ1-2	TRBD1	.	TGTGCCAGCAGCTCAGGGACAGCCCTGGGCTACACCTTC	CASSSGTALGYTF
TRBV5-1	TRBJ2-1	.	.	TGCGCCAGCAGCTTGGATCAGAACAATGAGCAGTTCTTC	CASSLDQNNEQFF
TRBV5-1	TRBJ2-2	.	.	TGCGCCAGCAGCCCACGGACAGACACCGGGGAGCTGTTTTTT	CASSPRTDTGELFF
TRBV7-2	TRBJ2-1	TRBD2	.	TGTGCCAGCAGCTGGTCTAGCGGGAGCGGGGCAAATGAGCAGTTCTTC	CASSWSSGSGANEQFF
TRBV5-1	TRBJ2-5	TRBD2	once	TGCGCCAGCAGCTTGTCGAGCGGGGGGGCCGAGACCCAGTACTTC	CASSLSSGGAETQYF
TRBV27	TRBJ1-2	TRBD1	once	TGTGCCAGCAGTTCCGGACAGGGGGGCGGCTACACCTTC	CASSSGQGGGYTF
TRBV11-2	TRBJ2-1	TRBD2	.	TGTGCCAGCAGCTTATTTATCACTAGCGGGCTCAATGAGCAGTTCTTC	CASSLFITSGLNEQFF
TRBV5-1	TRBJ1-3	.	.	TGCGCCAGCGCCCCGAGCTCTGGAAACACCATATATTTT	CASAPSSGNTIYF
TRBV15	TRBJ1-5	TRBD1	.	TGTGCCACCAGCCGAGACAGGGAGGGCAATCAGCCCCAGCATTTT	CATSRDREGNQPQHF
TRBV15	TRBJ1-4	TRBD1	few	TGTGCCACCAGCGGCCCCGACAGGGGGAATGAAAAACTGTTTTTT	CATSGPDRGNEKLFF